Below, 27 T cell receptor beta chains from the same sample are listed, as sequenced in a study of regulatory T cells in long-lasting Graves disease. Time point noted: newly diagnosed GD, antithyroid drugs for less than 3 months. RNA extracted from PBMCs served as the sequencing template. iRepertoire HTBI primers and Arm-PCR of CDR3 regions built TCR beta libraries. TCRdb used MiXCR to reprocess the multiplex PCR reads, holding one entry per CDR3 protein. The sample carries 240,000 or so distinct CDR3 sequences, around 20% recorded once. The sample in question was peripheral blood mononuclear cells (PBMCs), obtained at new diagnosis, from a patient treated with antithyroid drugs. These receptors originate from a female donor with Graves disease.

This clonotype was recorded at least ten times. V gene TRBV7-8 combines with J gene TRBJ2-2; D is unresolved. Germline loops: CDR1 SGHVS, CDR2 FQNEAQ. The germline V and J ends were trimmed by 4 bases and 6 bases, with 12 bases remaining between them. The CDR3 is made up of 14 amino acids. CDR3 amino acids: CASSSDVQPGELFF. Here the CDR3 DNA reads TGTGCCAGCAGCTCAGACGTCCAGCCCGGGGAGCTGTTTTTT.

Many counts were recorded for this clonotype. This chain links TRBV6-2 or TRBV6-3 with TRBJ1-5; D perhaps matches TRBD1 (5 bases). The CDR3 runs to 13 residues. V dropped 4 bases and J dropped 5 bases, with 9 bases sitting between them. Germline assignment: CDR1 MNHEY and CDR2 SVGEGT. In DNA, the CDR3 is TGTGCCAGCAGTTTGAGCAGGGATCAGCCCCAGCATTTT. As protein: CASSLSRDQPQHF.

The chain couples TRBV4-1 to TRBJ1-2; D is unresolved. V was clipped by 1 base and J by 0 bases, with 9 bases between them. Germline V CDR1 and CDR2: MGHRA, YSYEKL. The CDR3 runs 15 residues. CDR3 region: CASSQVVEANYGYTF. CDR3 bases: TGCGCCAGCAGCCAAGTTGTCGAAGCTAACTATGGCTACACCTTC.

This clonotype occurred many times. The CDR3 DNA reads TGTGCCACTTTAACAGGGGCGTCCTACGAGCAGTACTTC. Encoded protein: CATLTGASYEQYF. The chain is built from TRBV6-1 and TRBJ2-7; 7 bases agree with TRBD1. Per the germline V gene, CDR1 is MNHNS and CDR2 is SASEGT. There are 13 residues in the CDR3. Trimming at V came to 10 bases and at J to 1 base, leaving 7 bases not matched to a gene.

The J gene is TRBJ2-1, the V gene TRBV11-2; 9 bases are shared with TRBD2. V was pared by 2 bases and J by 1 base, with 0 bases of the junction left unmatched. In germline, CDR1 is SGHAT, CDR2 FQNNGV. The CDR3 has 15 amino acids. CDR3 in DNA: TGTGCCAGCAGCTTACTAGCGGGGTCCTACAATGAGCAGTTCTTC. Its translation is CASSLLAGSYNEQFF.

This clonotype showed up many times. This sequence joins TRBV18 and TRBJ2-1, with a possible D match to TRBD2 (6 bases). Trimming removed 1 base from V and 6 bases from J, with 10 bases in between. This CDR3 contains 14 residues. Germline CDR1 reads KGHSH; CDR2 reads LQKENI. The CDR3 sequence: CASSPQASANEQFF. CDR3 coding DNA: TGTGCCAGCTCACCACAGGCTAGCGCCAATGAGCAGTTCTTC.

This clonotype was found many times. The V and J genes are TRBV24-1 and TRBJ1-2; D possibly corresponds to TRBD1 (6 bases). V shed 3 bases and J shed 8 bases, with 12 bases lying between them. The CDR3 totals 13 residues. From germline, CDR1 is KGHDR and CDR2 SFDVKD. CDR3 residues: CATSDLQGWGYTF. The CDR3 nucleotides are TGTGCCACCAGTGATCTACAGGGTTGGGGCTACACCTTC.

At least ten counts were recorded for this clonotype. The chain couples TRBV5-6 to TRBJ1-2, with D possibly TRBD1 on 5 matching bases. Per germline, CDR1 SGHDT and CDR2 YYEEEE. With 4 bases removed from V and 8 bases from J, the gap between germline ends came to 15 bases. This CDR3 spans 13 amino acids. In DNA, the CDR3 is TGTGCCAGCAGCAAGACCCAGGGAAGAGGCTACACCTTC. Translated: CASSKTQGRGYTF.

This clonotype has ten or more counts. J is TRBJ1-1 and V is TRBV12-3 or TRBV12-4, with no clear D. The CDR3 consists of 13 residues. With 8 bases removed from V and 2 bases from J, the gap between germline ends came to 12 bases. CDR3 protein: CASVTIVNTEAFF. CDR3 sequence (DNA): TGTGCCAGCGTCACTATAGTAAACACTGAAGCTTTCTTT.

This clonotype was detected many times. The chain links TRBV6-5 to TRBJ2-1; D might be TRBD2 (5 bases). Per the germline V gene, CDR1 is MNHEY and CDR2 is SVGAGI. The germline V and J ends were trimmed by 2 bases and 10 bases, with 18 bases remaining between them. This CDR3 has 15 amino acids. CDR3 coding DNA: TGTGCCAGCAGTTACGAGGGCGGACGCCCCGGGGAGCAGTTCTTC. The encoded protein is CASSYEGGRPGEQFF.

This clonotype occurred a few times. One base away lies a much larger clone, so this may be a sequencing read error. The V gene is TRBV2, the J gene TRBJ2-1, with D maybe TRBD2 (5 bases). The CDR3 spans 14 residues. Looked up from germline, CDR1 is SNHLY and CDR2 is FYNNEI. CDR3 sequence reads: CASRSGSSCNEQFF. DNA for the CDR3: TGTGCCAGCCGAAGCGGCAGCTCCTGCAATGAGCAGTTCTTC.

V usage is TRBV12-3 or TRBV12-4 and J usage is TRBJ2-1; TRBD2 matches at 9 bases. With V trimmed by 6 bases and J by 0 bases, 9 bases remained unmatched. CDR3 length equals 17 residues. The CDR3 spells CASRSTIAGVSYNEQFF. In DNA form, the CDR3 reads TGTGCCAGCAGGTCAACGATAGCGGGAGTCTCCTACAATGAGCAGTTCTTC.

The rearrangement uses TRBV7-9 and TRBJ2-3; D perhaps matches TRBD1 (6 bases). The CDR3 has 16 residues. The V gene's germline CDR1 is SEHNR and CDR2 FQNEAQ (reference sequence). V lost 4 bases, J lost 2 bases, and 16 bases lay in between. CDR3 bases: TGTGCCAGCAGCTCTTTAGGGGGACGGTACACAGATACGCAGTATTTT. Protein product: CASSSLGGRYTDTQYF.

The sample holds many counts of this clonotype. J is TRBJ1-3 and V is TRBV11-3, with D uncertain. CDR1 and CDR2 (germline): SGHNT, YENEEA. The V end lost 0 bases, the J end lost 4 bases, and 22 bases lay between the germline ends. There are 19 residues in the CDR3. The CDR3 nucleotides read TGTGCCAGCAGCTTAGAGGGTCTCGGGGTCCCGTCAACAGGAAACACCATATATTTT. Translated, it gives CASSLEGLGVPSTGNTIYF. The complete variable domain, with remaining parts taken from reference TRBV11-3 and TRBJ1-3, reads EAGVVQSPRYKIIEKKQPVAFWCNPISGHNTLYWYLQNLGQGPELLIRYENEEAVDDSQLPKDRFSAERLKGVDSTLKIQPAELGDSAVYLCASSLEGLGVPSTGNTIYFGEGSWLTVV.

CDR3 region: CASSLGQWTGRGTEAFF. The CDR3 nucleotides are TGTGCCAGCAGCTTAGGTCAATGGACAGGGAGGGGCACTGAAGCTTTCTTT. The rearrangement links TRBV7-9 to TRBJ1-1; TRBD1 aligns across 8 bases. Germline V gene data show CDR1 as SEHNR and CDR2 as FQNEAQ (reference sequence). The CDR3 totals 17 residues. V lost 1 base and J lost 4; bases outside the gene matches: 11.

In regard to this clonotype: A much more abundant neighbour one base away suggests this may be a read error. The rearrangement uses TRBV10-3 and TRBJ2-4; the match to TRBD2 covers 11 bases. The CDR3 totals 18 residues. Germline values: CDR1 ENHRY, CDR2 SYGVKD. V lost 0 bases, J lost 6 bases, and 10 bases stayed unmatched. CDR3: CAISESTLAGVPRNIQYF. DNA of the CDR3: TGTGCCATCAGTGAGTCGACACTAGCGGGGGTGCCGCGAAACATTCAGTACTTC.

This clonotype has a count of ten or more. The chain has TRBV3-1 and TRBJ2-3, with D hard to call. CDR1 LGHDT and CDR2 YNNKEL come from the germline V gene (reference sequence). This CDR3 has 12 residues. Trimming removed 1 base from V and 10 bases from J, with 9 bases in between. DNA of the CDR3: TGTGCCAGCAGCCAAGTTGGCAGTGCGCAGTATTTT. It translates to CASSQVGSAQYF.

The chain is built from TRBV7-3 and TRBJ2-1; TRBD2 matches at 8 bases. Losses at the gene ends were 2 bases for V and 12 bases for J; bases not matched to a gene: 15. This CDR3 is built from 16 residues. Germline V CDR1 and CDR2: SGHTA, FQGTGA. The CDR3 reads CASSLEGGGGPPLQFF. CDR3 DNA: TGTGCCAGCAGCTTAGAGGGTGGCGGGGGGCCTCCATTGCAGTTCTTC.

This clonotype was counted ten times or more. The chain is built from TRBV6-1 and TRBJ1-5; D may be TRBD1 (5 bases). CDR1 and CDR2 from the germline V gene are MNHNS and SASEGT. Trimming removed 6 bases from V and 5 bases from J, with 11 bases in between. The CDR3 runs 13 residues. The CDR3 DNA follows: TGTGCCAGCAGCCTGGACACCTATCAGCCCCAGCATTTT. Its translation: CASSLDTYQPQHF.

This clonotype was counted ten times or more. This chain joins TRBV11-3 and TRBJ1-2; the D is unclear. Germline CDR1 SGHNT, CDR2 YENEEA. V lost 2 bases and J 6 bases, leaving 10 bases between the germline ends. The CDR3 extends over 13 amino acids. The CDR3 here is CASSLSGSNGYTF. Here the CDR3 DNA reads TGTGCCAGCAGCTTATCCGGGAGCAATGGCTACACCTTC. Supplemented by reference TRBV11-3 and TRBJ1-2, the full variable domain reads EAGVVQSPRYKIIEKKQPVAFWCNPISGHNTLYWYLQNLGQGPELLIRYENEEAVDDSQLPKDRFSAERLKGVDSTLKIQPAELGDSAVYLCASSLSGSNGYTFGSGTRLTVV.

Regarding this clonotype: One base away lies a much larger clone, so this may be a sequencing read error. CDR3 coding DNA: TGTGCCAGCAGCTTTTCTAGCGGGGGGGGACACGAGCAGCACTTC. Translated: CASSFSSGGGHEQHF. J is TRBJ2-7 and V is TRBV7-2; 12 nucleotides align to TRBD2. This CDR3 comprises 15 residues. Germline lookup yields CDR1 SGHTA and CDR2 FQGNSA.

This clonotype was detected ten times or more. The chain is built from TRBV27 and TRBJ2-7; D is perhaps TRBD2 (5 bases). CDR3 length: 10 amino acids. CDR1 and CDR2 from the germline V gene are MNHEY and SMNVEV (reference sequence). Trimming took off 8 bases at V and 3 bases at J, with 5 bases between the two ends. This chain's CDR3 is CASGLYEQYF. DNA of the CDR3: TGTGCCAGCGGACTCTACGAGCAGTACTTC.

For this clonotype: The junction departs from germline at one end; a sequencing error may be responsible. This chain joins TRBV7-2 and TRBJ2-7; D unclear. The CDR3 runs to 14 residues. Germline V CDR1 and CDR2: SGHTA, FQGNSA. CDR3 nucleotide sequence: TGTGCCAACAGCTTGGCCGCAAGGGCCTACGAGCAGTACTTC. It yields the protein CANSLAARAYEQYF. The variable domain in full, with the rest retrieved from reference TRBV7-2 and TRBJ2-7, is GAGVSQSPSNKVTEKGKDVELRCDPISGHTALYWYRQSLGQGLEFLIYFQGNSAPDKSGLPSDRFSAERTGGSVSTLTIQRTQQEDSAVYLCANSLAARAYEQYFGPGTRLTVT.

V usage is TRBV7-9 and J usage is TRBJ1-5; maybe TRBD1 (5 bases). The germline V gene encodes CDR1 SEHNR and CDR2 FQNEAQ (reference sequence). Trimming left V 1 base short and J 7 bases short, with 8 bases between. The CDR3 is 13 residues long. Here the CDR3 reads CASSLVGEQPQHF. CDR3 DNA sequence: TGTGCCAGCAGCTTAGTGGGGGAACAGCCCCAGCATTTT.

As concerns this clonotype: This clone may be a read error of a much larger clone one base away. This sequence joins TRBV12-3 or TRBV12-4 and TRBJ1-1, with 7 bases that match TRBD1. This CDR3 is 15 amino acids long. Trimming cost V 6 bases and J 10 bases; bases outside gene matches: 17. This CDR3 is CASSLQGGAYAGAFF. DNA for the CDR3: TGTGCCAGCAGCCTCCAGGGGGGCGCGTACGCTGGAGCTTTCTTT.

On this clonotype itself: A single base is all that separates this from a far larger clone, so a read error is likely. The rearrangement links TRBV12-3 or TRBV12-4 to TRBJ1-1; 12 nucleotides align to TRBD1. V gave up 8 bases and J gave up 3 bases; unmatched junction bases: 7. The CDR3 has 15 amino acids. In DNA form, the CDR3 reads TGTGCCAGCCGGGACAGGGGGCGACTAGACACTGAAGCTTTCTTT. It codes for CASRDRGRLDTEAFF.

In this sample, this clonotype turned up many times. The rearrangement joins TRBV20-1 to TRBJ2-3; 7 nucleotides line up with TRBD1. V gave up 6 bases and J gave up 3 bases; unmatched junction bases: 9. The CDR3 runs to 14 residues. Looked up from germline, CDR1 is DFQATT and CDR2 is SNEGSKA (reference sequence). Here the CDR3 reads CSADPGQTTDTQYF. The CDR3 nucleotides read TGCAGTGCGGATCCGGGACAGACAACAGATACGCAGTATTTT.